This T cell receptor (beta chain) was profiled in a study of blood T cells in healthy people across ages. Overall study findings and caveats: In long-lived donors, naive CD4+ cell counts and diversity exceeded those of aged donors.

The germline V and J ends were trimmed by 5 bases and 1 base, with 11 bases remaining between them. The CDR3 consists of 14 residues. Germline V gene data show CDR1 as SGHTA and CDR2 as FQGNSA. This clonotype was observed many times. Its antigen is currently unknown. For the second PCR, which ran for about 7 to 11 cycles, a sample-barcoded 5' primer and a J-beta primer mix were used. TCRdb re-derived calls from the 5' RACE reads in MiXCR, one entry per CDR3 protein. The sample has 790,000 or so distinct CDR3 sequences, 35% to 50% seen once. The chain is built from TRBV7-2 and TRBJ1-1; D is unclear. The receptor was isolated from a man older than 75 in good health. The material sequenced was blood. The CDR3 nucleotides read TGTGCCAGCAGCCCCGTTGGCACGAACACTGAAGCTTTCTTT. It yields the protein CASSPVGTNTEAFF.